This is a list of T cell receptor beta chains from one sample in a study of blood T cell repertoires in COVID-19. Clones were read by immunoSEQ multiplex PCR, and TCRdb kept only the in-frame ones, dropping some. Of 180,000 or so clones listed, 60% to 85% are singletons. What was sequenced was peripheral blood. All receptors derive from a woman between 45 and 65 years old with active or convalescent COVID-19. CDR3s include the opening cysteine and the closing phenylalanine or tryptophan. The D gene is left open where the match is weak. Size is stated for part of the rows, as once, few or many counts, or as a class when the clone is expanded.

TRBJ2-4 | . | . | TRBV11-3 | TGTGCCAGCAGCTTAGGGGGTAGCGGAGCCAAAAACATTCAGTACTTC | CASSLGGSGAKNIQYF
TRBJ1-2 | . | TRBD1 | TRBV19 | TGTGCCAGTAGTAACCGACCGGGACAGATAAACTATGGCTACACCTTC | CASSNRPGQINYGYTF
TRBJ2-3 | . | TRBD2 | TRBV11-1 | TGTGCCAGCAGCTTAGCCGCTAGCGGGGGAGTGGATACGCAGTATTTT | CASSLAASGGVDTQYF
TRBJ1-2 | . | . | TRBV6-5 | TGTGCCAGCGCTACTGAGGACAGTAACTATGGCTACACCTTC | CASATEDSNYGYTF
TRBJ2-2 | . | . | TRBV30 | TGTGCCTGGAGTCCAATATCTAGACACACCGGGGAGCTGTTTTTT | CAWSPISRHTGELFF
TRBJ2-7 | once | TRBD1 | TRBV6-6 | TGTGCCAGCAGTTTCGGACAGGGGGAGCGCGAGCAGTACTTC | CASSFGQGEREQYF
TRBJ2-1 | . | . | TRBV7-9 | TGTGCCAGCAGCTTTGGTACAGAGCAGTTCTTC | CASSFGTEQFF
TRBJ2-7 | few | . | TRBV29-1 | TGCAGCGTTGGGACTTATCCCTACGAGCAGTACTTC | CSVGTYPYEQYF
TRBJ2-5 | once | TRBD2 | TRBV4-2 | TGTGCCAGCAGCCAAGATCGTTTGCGGGGGGGCGGAGAGACCCAGTACTTC | CASSQDRLRGGGETQYF
TRBJ1-6 | . | . | TRBV10-1 | TGCGCCAGCCGCTTTCCGGGGGTGGGAAATTCACCCCTCCACTTT | CASRFPGVGNSPLHF
TRBJ1-1 | . | . | TRBV5-1 | TGCGCCAGCAGCTTGGACCGGGGAGAAGCTTTCTTT | CASSLDRGEAFF
TRBJ2-1 | . | . | TRBV7-2 | TGTGCCAGCAGCCTACTTGATGAGCAGTTCTTC | CASSLLDEQFF
TRBJ2-1 | . | TRBD2 | TRBV7-8 | TGTGCCAGCAGCCCCATAGCGGGAGCCGCCTACAATGAGCAGTTCTTC | CASSPIAGAAYNEQFF
TRBJ1-1 | . | TRBD1 | TRBV2 | TGTGCCAGCAGTGAACTACAGGGGGCTTATGGTGAAGCTTTCTTT | CASSELQGAYGEAFF
TRBJ2-2 | few | . | TRBV11-3 | TGTGCCAGCAGCCCGGGCCAGGGGTACGGGGAGCTGTTTTTT | CASSPGQGYGELFF
TRBJ1-1 | . | . | TRBV2 | TGTGCCAGCAGTGACGGTCGGGTGAAGGTCCCTGAAGCTTTCTTT | CASSDGRVKVPEAFF
TRBJ2-5 | . | . | TRBV12-3/TRBV12-4 | TGTGCCAGCAGTTTATCTAGGGAGACCCAGTACTTC | CASSLSRETQYF
TRBJ2-3 | . | TRBD1 | TRBV25-1 | TGTGCCAGCAGAAAACAGGGGCGAAGCACAGATACGCAGTATTTT | CASRKQGRSTDTQYF
TRBJ2-7 | . | TRBD2 | TRBV28 | TGTGCCAGCAGACCGACTAGCGGGGGATCCTACGAGCAGTACTTC | CASRPTSGGSYEQYF
TRBJ1-2 | few | TRBD1 | TRBV7-9 | TGTGCCAGCAGCTTAGGGGGACAGGCCTATGGCTACACCTTC | CASSLGGQAYGYTF